These T cell receptor beta chains were read from a single sample in a study of shared clonotypes between healthy human individuals. Method: immunoSEQ multiplex PCR; TCRdb's copy keeps in-frame clones and lacks some. This sample carries about 1 million clones, about 80% of them seen once, and the ten largest clones take approximately 1.5%. Sequenced sample: memory CD4+ T cells sorted from blood. These receptors were taken from a man between 18 and 35 years old in good health. Each CDR3 is given without its conserved first and last residue. For some rows the clone size is stated as once, few or many, or as a class when expanded; others skip it.

j_call | clone_size | v_call | cdr3_aa
TRBJ2-1 | - | TRBV20-1 | SAWDREQF
TRBJ1-3 | - | TRBV28 | ASSLKAAAGNTIY
TRBJ2-3 | - | TRBV5-6 | ASSFKQGITDTQY
TRBJ1-1 | - | TRBV11-2 | ASSHDLVEGNTEAF
TRBJ2-5 | - | TRBV11-2 | ASSLAAGAGETQY
TRBJ2-1 | - | TRBV18 | ASSRDRINEQF
TRBJ2-7 | - | TRBV30 | AWRTRAVVSGEQY
TRBJ2-1 | - | TRBV5-1 | ASSVYPSDSYNEQF
TRBJ2-5 | - | TRBV30 | AWSPAAETQY
TRBJ2-1 | - | TRBV19 | ASSMGLAHNEQF
TRBJ1-2 | once | TRBV4-3 | ASSQAGRGDGYT
TRBJ1-2 | - | TRBV30 | AWAQATYGYT
TRBJ2-7 | - | TRBV4-3 | ASSQDRLAYPYEQY
TRBJ2-7 | few | TRBV5-1 | ASSFGFPNEQY
TRBJ2-4 | - | TRBV7-9 | ASSPTDVKLAKNIQY
TRBJ2-2 | - | TRBV6-5 | ASSYRTPNTGELF
TRBJ2-2 | - | TRBV5-1 | ASSPTRGSTTGELF
TRBJ1-3 | - | TRBV7-2 | ASSFLGTTSGNTIY
TRBJ2-3 | - | TRBV10-3 | AIALWGGTDTQY
TRBJ2-7 | - | TRBV14 | ASSPRFWGGGYEQY
TRBJ2-7 | - | TRBV14 | ASSQSPTGFLSYEQY
TRBJ1-1 | - | TRBV6-1 | ASSVDMNTEAF
TRBJ2-1 | few | TRBV5-6 | ASSPTKNEQF
TRBJ1-1 | few | TRBV9 | ASSPSNGAEAF
TRBJ1-6 | - | TRBV7-2 | ASSLSGQFVSPLH
TRBJ1-2 | - | TRBV2 | ARQTGDYGYT
TRBJ2-1 | - | TRBV6-4 | ASSDQF
TRBJ1-1 | many | TRBV10-1 | ASRLNRDTEAF
TRBJ2-1 | - | TRBV2 | ASNDPGQSYFEQF
TRBJ2-5 | - | TRBV28 | TSGGSKETQY
TRBJ2-5 | - | TRBV7-8 | ASSSRLKINRVEDHQETQY
TRBJ2-7 | - | TRBV11-2 | ASSKVSSYEQY
TRBJ1-1 | once | TRBV7-9 | ASSLGAGGGRTEAF
TRBJ2-5 | - | TRBV9 | ASSVGGPQETQY
TRBJ2-5 | - | TRBV5-4 | ASSSKKFGEQETQY
TRBJ1-1 | - | TRBV7-2 | ASSSRGQRNTEAF
TRBJ2-7 | - | TRBV7-9 | ASSSLAGTYEQY
TRBJ2-1 | - | TRBV11-2 | ASSLRTSAYGLSNEQF
TRBJ2-5 | - | TRBV28 | ASSLGDRERY
TRBJ2-7 | - | TRBV5-4 | ASSRTSGPPLNYYEQY
TRBJ1-5 | few | TRBV28 | ASSVTGGAQPQH
TRBJ1-5 | few | TRBV30 | AWSVQRGLFNQPQH
TRBJ1-6 | - | TRBV4-1 | ASSQGDRDNSPLH
TRBJ2-7 | - | TRBV19 | ASSILAGSSYEQY
TRBJ2-7 | - | TRBV27 | ASSSLGQGRIYEQY
TRBJ1-3 | few | TRBV7-8 | ASSLGQGDGNTIY
TRBJ1-5 | - | TRBV28 | ASSLDRGRPQH
TRBJ2-7 | - | TRBV5-6 | ASSFLGYEQY
TRBJ2-2 | few | TRBV11-2 | ASSFSGRSTGELF
TRBJ1-1 | - | TRBV18 | ASSPGQGSVGTEAF
TRBJ2-7 | - | TRBV6-5 | ASSFDRSSYEQY
TRBJ1-4 | - | TRBV7-2 | ASSPRNQGALEKLF
TRBJ1-2 | - | TRBV6-5 | ASSYRGQGYGYT